A selection of T cell receptor beta chains follows, all from one sample in a study of T cells after posttransplantation cyclophosphamide. Repertoires were generated with immunoSEQ multiplex PCR, while TCRdb's copy carries only in-frame clones and drops some. The sample has roughly 20,000 clones, around 90% seen once; the top ten hold under 9.5%. Specimen: PBMCs, collected after an allogeneic stem cell transplant with a calcineurin inhibitor and methotrexate. These receptors originate from a female patient in her fifties or sixties who received an allogeneic stem cell transplant from an unrelated donor, was CMV-positive, and had chronic GVHD only. Some T cells may originate from the graft donor. The CDR3 runs from the conserved cysteine through the conserved F or W. D genes are given only for firm matches.

>TRBV5-4|TRBD1|15|TRBJ2-5
CASSLSFQGAETQYF
>TRBV7-8|NA|15|TRBJ1-4
CASSSLLGGNEKLFF
>TRBV9|TRBD1|15|TRBJ2-7
CASSPQGQGRYEQYF
>TRBV27|TRBD2|16|TRBJ2-1
CASSLAGVSSYNEQFF
>TRBV14|NA|13|TRBJ2-7
CASSQYREDEQYF
>TRBV4-1|NA|16|TRBJ2-7
CASSQGPSSVPHEQYF
>TRBV19|NA|13|TRBJ2-2
CASSISQTGELFF
>TRBV6-1|NA|11|TRBJ2-1
CASREVYEQFF
>TRBV30|NA|11|TRBJ1-3
CAWSVGNTIYF
>TRBV6-5|NA|14|TRBJ1-1
CASSLVGGITEAFF
>TRBV19|NA|12|TRBJ1-1
CAAQGPNTEAFF
>TRBV5-4|TRBD2|15|NA
CASSLIPGLAGEQYF
>TRBV4-2|NA|18|TRBJ1-1
CASSRRRFEQVGDTEAFF
>TRBV29-1|TRBD1|14|TRBJ2-7
CSVRGQGQANEQYF
>TRBV19|TRBD2|22|TRBJ2-6
CASTPPIRRTSGRASGANVLTF
>TRBV6-1|NA|14|TRBJ2-7
CASSDGSWGYEQYF
>TRBV6-1|TRBD2|15|TRBJ2-1
CASSENGLGAWEQFF
>TRBV27|NA|16|TRBJ1-2
CASSQSRATTNYGYTF
>TRBV18|TRBD2|15|TRBJ2-1
CASSSAWAGESEQFF
>TRBV29-1|TRBD1|12|TRBJ1-4
CSATGFGEKLFF
>TRBV7-2|NA|14|TRBJ1-1
CASSPLGQSPGAFF
>TRBV19|NA|15|TRBJ1-5
CASSINQYSNQPQHF
>TRBV6-6|NA|14|TRBJ1-2
CASSYAGDKYGYTF
>TRBV5-1|TRBD1|15|NA
CASSLSGTAGYEQYF
>TRBV2|NA|15|TRBJ1-5
CASRRGDSSNQPQHF
>TRBV27|NA|13|TRBJ2-1
CASSFPRNNEQFF
>TRBV27|TRBD1|17|TRBJ2-7
CASSPAPRDRGSYEQYF
>TRBV6-5|TRBD2|13|TRBJ2-7
CASSYREGYEQYF
>TRBV28|TRBD2|21|TRBJ2-6
CASSLKGPRLAEGSGANVLTF
>TRBV5-4|NA|14|TRBJ2-5
CASSLVQNQETQYF
>TRBV30|NA|14|TRBJ1-3
CAWSVGGSGNTIYF
>TRBV19|TRBD2|16|TRBJ2-5
CASSIRLGTNQETQYF
>TRBV19|NA|15|TRBJ2-7
CASSNVGRDSYEQYF
>TRBV5-8|NA|15|TRBJ2-7
CASSLVFSGNYEQYF
>TRBV28|NA|16|TRBJ2-2
CASSLSAGVITGELFF
>TRBV6-6|NA|14|TRBJ2-5
CASSSFGGRGEQYF
>TRBV7-2|TRBD1|17|TRBJ1-2
CASSARGQGALDYGYTF
>TRBV11-1|TRBD1|13|TRBJ1-5
CASSRTGGQPQHF
>TRBV7-9|NA|14|TRBJ1-1
CASSRGARDTEAFF
>TRBV9|NA|14|TRBJ1-1
CASSVTGMNTEAFF
>TRBV7-9|TRBD1|15|TRBJ1-5
CASSSTQGGGQPQHF
>TRBV19|NA|15|TRBJ1-4
CASSTPRAGDEKLFF
>TRBV30|TRBD2|16|NA
CAWSVRDSGVAYEQYF
>TRBV25-1|TRBD1|15|TRBJ2-7
CASSETGGQAYEQYF
>TRBV19|TRBD2|14|TRBJ2-1
CASSILAGHNEQFF
>TRBV29-1|TRBD2|12|TRBJ2-7
CSLKREGHEQYF